Listed here is a single TCR beta chain. This sample was included in a study of blood T cell repertoires in COVID-19. Study background: The study drew acute and convalescent COVID-19 samples from the United States, Italy and Spain. PBMCs, B-cell-depleted T cells, or T cells provided the cDNA or gDNA that made up the material.

Authors' processing steps: How many nucleated cells were present was estimated from reference gene primer amplification. Clones were sequenced by immunoSEQ multiplex PCR, and TCRdb holds only the in-frame ones, with some missing. D and trimming were read from the DNA, whereas the V and J calls and clone size are those reported in that table. The table includes fewer than 300,000 clones, 84% detected once. CDR1 is LGHNA and CDR2 is YSLEER in the germline V gene. J was trimmed by 5 bases and V by 1 base; bases with no gene match: 10. This CDR3 has 17 amino acids. Sequences were obtained from peripheral blood. The sequence derives from a human donor in a cohort sampled during active COVID-19. The chain joins TRBV4-3 to TRBJ2-1; 8 positions agree with TRBD2. CDR3 DNA: TGCGCCAGCAGCCAAGTTTCGGGACTAGTAGGCCACAATGAGCAGTTCTTC. This translates into CASSQVSGLVGHNEQFF.